The T cell receptor beta chain described here comes from a study of long-term antiretroviral therapy in people with HIV. The CDR3 consists of 13 residues. CDR1 and CDR2 from the germline V gene are SNHLY and FYNNEI. The V end lost 6 bases, the J end lost 5 bases, and 11 bases lay between the germline ends. Survey level was the resolution at which the v3.0 immunoSEQ assay ran. Using immunoSEQ multiplex PCR, the repertoire was profiled, and TCRdb retains in-frame clones only, with some absent. The top ten clones hold around 3.6% of a sample with more than 20,000 clones, approximately 90% of them seen once.

The chain is built from TRBV2 and TRBJ1-5, with D hard to call. The sample in question was unsorted PBMCs, obtained 1.9 years after starting antiretroviral therapy. The source of this sequence is a young woman with HIV. Here the CDR3 reads CASSGQEYQPQHF. Written as DNA, the CDR3 is TGTGCCAGCAGCGGTCAGGAGTATCAGCCCCAGCATTTT. Based on the CDR3 plus reference TRBV2 and TRBJ1-5, the full variable domain is EPEVTQTPSHQVTQMGQEVILRCVPISNHLYFYWYRQILGQKVEFLVSFYNNEISEKSEIFDDQFSVERPDGSNFTLKIRSTKLEDSAMYFCASSGQEYQPQHFGDGTRLSIL.